Each of the 9 T cell receptor beta chains below was sequenced from the same sample in a study of identical twins. TCRdb redid the calling of the 5' RACE reads with MiXCR, one entry per CDR3 protein. The table includes some 790,000 distinct CDR3 sequences, around a sixth detected once. The same specimen was also included in a second study, on T cells expressing NK-cell markers.

Sequencing input: PBMCs. These receptors all stem from a woman aged 18-29 years in good health.

The chain carries TRBV5-1 and TRBJ2-3, with D uncertain. Germline loops: CDR1 SGHRS, CDR2 YFSETQ. This CDR3 has 17 residues. Deletions cut 0 bases from V and 5 bases from J, with 19 bases between. This CDR3 reads CASSLVSHGPALDTQYF. The CDR3 DNA sequence: TGCGCCAGCAGCTTGGTCTCGCATGGACCCGCCCTAGATACGCAGTATTTT.

In this sample, this clonotype turned up a few times. The V gene is TRBV5-1, the J gene TRBJ2-1; the D gene is possibly TRBD1 (5 bases). Trimming took 0 bases from V and 12 from J, leaving 7 bases between them. Looked up from germline, CDR1 is SGHRS and CDR2 is YFSETQ. This CDR3 is 11 amino acids long. CDR3 sequence reads: CASSLDRMQFF. The DNA of the CDR3 is TGCGCCAGCAGCTTGGACAGGATGCAGTTCTTC.

There are a few counts of this clonotype. The V gene is TRBV29-1, the J gene TRBJ2-1, with D perhaps matching TRBD1 (6 bases). CDR1 is SQVTM, CDR2 ANQGSEA, per germline. V was trimmed by 7 bases and J by 4 bases, leaving 17 bases between them. The CDR3 extends over 14 amino acids. As DNA, the CDR3 is TGCAGCGAGAGGGCCGGGACACCTTACAATGAGCAGTTCTTC. Protein sequence: CSERAGTPYNEQFF.

With regard to this clonotype: Relative to the germline gene, one junction end is altered; a read error may explain this. The V call is TRBV4-3, the J call TRBJ1-1; D possibly corresponds to TRBD1 (5 bases). Germline V gives CDR1 LGHNA, CDR2 YSLEER. The CDR3 extends over 13 amino acids. The CDR3 DNA reads as TGCGCCATCAGCCAAGGGGCATGGACTGAAGCTTTCTTT. Translating gives CAISQGAWTEAFF.

A few counts support this clonotype. V usage is TRBV2 and J usage is TRBJ2-3; the D gene is possibly TRBD2 (5 bases). The CDR3 length is 15 residues. Trimming pared 9 bases from V and 2 bases from J, leaving 18 bases between. Germline CDR1 and CDR2: SNHLY and FYNNEI. DNA for the CDR3: TGTGCCAGTTCACGGGAACCTCGACCCACAGATACGCAGTATTTT. Translated, it gives CASSREPRPTDTQYF.

This clonotype was detected once. The chain's CDR3 is CASSLGSGGASYEQYF. The CDR3 DNA reads as TGTGCCAGCAGTTTAGGCTCGGGGGGGGCTTCCTACGAGCAGTACTTC. The J gene is TRBJ2-7, the V gene TRBV12-3 or TRBV12-4; TRBD2 aligns across 8 bases. The ends lost 1 base at V and 1 base at J; junction bases unmatched: 6. CDR3 length: 16 amino acids.

In its sample, this clonotype was seen many times. This chain links TRBV7-3 with TRBJ2-3, with D unclear. The ends were cut back, 1 base at V and 1 base at J, with 9 bases in the middle. CDR3 length equals 15 residues. Germline V lookup: CDR1 SGHTA, CDR2 FQGTGA. The CDR3, as DNA: TGTGCCAGCAGCTTAATCGGATTTGGCACAGATACGCAGTATTTT. Its translation: CASSLIGFGTDTQYF. Using reference TRBV7-3 and TRBJ2-3 for the parts outside the CDR3, the full variable domain is GAGVSQTPSNKVTEKGKYVELRCDPISGHTALYWYRQSLGQGPEFLIYFQGTGAADDSGLPNDRFFAVRPEGSVSTLKIQRTERGDSAVYLCASSLIGFGTDTQYFGPGTRLTVL.

The table lists this clonotype with many counts. This chain connects TRBV24-1 to TRBJ1-1; TRBD1 matches 7 bases. The CDR3 consists of 12 residues. The V and J ends lost 2 bases and 10 bases, in that order; junction bases with no gene match: 3. From germline, CDR1 is KGHDR and CDR2 SFDVKD. The CDR3 sequence is CATSDSTGIAFF. The CDR3 DNA is TGTGCCACCAGTGATTCGACAGGGATAGCTTTCTTT.

The CDR3 DNA is TGTGCCAGCAGTCAAAACAGGGGCTCTGGAAACACCATATATTTT. Translation: CASSQNRGSGNTIYF. The chain uses TRBV12-3 or TRBV12-4 and TRBJ1-3; 7 bases line up with TRBD1. J gave up 0 bases and V 5 bases, and 4 bases lay outside the gene matches. The CDR3 loop spans 15 amino acids.